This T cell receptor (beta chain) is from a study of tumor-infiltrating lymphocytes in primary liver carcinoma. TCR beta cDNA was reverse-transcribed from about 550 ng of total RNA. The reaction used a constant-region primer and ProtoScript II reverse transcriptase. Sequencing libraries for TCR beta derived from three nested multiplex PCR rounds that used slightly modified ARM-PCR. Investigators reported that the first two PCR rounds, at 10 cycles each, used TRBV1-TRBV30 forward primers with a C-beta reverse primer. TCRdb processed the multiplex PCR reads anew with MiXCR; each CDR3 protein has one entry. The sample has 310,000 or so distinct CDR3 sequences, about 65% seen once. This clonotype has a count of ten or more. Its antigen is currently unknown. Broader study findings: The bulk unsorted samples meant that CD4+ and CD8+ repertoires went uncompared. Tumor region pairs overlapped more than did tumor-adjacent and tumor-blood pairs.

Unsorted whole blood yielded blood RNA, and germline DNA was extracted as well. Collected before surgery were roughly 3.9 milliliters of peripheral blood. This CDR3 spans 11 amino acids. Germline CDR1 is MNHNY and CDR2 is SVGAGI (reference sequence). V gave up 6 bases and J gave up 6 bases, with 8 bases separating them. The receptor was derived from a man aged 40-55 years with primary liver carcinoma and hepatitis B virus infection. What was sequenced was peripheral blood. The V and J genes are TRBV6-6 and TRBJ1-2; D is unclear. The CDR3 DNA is TGTGCCAGCAGCTCTGGAAATGGCTACACCTTC. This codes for CASSSGNGYTF.